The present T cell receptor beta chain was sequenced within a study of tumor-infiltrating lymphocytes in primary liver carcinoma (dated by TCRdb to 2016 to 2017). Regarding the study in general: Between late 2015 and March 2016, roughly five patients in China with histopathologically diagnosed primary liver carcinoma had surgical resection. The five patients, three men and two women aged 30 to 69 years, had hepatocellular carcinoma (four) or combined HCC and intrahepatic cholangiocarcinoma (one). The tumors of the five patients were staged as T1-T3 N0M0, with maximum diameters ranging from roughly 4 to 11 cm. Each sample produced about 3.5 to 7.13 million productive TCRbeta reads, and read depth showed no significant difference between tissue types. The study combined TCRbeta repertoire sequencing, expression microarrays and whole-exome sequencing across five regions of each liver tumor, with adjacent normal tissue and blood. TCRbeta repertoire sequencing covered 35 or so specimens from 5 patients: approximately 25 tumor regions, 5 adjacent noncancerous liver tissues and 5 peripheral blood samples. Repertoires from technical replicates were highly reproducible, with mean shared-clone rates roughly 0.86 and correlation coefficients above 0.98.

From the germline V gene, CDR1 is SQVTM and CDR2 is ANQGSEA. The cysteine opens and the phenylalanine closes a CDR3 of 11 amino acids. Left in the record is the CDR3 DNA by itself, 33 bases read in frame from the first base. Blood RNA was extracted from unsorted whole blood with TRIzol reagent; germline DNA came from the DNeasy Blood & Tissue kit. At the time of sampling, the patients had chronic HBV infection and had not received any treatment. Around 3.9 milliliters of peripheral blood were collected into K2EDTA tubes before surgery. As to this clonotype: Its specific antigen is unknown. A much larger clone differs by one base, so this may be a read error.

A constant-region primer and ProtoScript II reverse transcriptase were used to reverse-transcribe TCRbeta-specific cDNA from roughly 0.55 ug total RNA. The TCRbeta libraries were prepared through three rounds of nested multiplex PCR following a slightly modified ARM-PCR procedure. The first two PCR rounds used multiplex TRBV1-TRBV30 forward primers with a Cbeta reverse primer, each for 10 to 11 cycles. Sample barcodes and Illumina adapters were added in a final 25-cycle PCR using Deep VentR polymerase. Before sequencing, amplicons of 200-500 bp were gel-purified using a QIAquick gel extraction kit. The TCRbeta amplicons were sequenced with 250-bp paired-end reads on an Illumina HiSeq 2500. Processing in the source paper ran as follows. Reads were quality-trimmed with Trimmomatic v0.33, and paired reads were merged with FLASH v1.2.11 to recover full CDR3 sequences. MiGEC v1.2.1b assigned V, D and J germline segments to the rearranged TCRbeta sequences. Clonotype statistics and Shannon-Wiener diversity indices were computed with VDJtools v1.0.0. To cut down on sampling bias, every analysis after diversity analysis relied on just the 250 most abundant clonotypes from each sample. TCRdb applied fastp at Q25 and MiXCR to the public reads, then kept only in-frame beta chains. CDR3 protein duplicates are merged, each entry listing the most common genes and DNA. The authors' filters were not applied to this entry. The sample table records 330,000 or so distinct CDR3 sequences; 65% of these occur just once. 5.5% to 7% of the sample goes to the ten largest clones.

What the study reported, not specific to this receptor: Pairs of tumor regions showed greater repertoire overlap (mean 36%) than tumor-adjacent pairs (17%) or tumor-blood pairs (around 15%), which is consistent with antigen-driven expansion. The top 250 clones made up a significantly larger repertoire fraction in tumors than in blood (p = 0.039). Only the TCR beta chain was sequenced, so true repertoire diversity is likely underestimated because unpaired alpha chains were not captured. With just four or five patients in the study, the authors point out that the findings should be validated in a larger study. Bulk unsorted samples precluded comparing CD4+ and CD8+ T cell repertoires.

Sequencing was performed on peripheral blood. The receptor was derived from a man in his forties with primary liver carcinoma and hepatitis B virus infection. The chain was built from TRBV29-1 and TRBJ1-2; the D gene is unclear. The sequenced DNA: TGCAACGTTATGACTAACTATGGCTACACCTTC. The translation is CNVMTNYGYTF. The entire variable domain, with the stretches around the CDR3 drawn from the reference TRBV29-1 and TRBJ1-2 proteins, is SAVISQKPSRDICQRGTSLTIQCQVDSQVTMMFWYRQQPGQSLTLIATANQGSEATYESGFVIDKFPISRPNLTFSTLTVSNMSPEDSSIYLCNVMTNYGYTFGSGTRLTVV.